A single sample gave rise to the 32 T cell receptor beta chains below, sequenced in a study of prognosis after radiotherapy for stage I lung cancer. Amplicons of TCR beta CDR3 were generated from genomic DNA by two-round multiplex PCR. Primers (each specific to one TRBV or TRBJ gene) were used in first-round PCR. TCRdb re-derived calls from the multiplex PCR reads in MiXCR, one entry per CDR3 protein. This sample has 15,000 to 20,000 distinct CDR3 sequences, with roughly 30% found just once. The specimen comprised PBMCs, sampled before or after stereotactic body radiation therapy (not recorded which). The receptors shown here come from a donor aged 50 or older with non-small cell lung cancer.

Ten or more counts support this clonotype. This chain connects TRBV5-1 to TRBJ2-3; 15 bases agree with TRBD2. The germline gives CDR1 SGHRS, CDR2 YFSETQ. The CDR3 covers 21 residues. The V and J ends lost 0 bases and 1 base, in that order; junction bases with no gene match: 12. The DNA for the CDR3 is TGCGCCAGCAGCTTGGCCCGTTCCGGACTAGCGGGAGGGGTCGGCACAGATACGCAGTATTTT. It encodes CASSLARSGLAGGVGTDTQYF.

By share of the sample, this clonotype is medium-sized. The rearrangement uses TRBV7-9 and TRBJ2-1, with 14 bases that match TRBD2. CDR1 and CDR2 (germline): SEHNR, FQNEAQ (reference sequence). This CDR3 comprises 15 residues. Losses at the gene ends were 5 bases for V and 7 bases for J; bases not matched to a gene: 4. CDR3 in amino acids: CASSTGTSGSNEQFF. CDR3 coding DNA: TGTGCCAGCAGCACCGGGACTAGCGGGAGTAATGAGCAGTTCTTC.

The sample holds a few counts of this clonotype. This may stem from a read error, because a much larger clone lies one nucleotide away. The rearrangement uses TRBV5-8 and TRBJ2-6, with no clear D. Germline loops: CDR1 SGHTS, CDR2 YDEGEE. CDR3 size: 17 residues. Trimming shortened V by 0 bases and J by 2 bases, and 12 bases separated the two germline ends. The CDR3 nucleotides read TGTGCCAGCAGCTTGGTAACAGTGTCGCCTGGGGCCAACGTCCTGACTTTC. Protein sequence: CASSLVTVSPGANVLTF.

This clonotype was observed a handful of times. A far larger clone is one base from this, pointing to a likely read error. V gene TRBV6-9 combines with J gene TRBJ2-2, with 10 bases lining up with TRBD2. After removal of 7 bases from V and 6 bases from J, the junction contained 8 bases not matched to a gene. The germline V gene has CDR1 MNHGY and CDR2 SVAAGI. CDR3 size: 15 residues. Here the CDR3 DNA reads TGTGCCAGCACCCCTGTAGCGGGAGGTTCCGGGGAGCTGTTTTTT. This sequence encodes CASTPVAGGSGELFF.

This clonotype has at least ten counts. The chain joins TRBV6-1 to TRBJ1-5; 7 nucleotides agree with TRBD1. The CDR3 runs 15 residues. Germline V gene data show CDR1 as MNHNS and CDR2 as SASEGT. J lost 3 bases, V lost 5 bases, and 7 bases had no gene match. The CDR3 DNA follows: TGTGCCAGCAGTAGACACAGGGGAAACAATCAGCCCCAGCATTTT. Its translation: CASSRHRGNNQPQHF.

By sample fraction, this clonotype is medium-sized (0.01 to 0.1%). The chain uses TRBV5-1 and TRBJ1-2; the D is unclear. The length of the CDR3 is 11 residues. Germline V gene data show CDR1 as SGHRS and CDR2 as YFSETQ. Trimming took off 3 bases at V and 6 bases at J, with 6 bases between the two ends. The CDR3 DNA reads as TGCGCCAGCAGCTGGCGGGATGGCTACACCTTC. Translated, it gives CASSWRDGYTF.

At least ten counts were recorded for this clonotype. V gene TRBV3-1 combines with J gene TRBJ1-5; the D is unclear. CDR1 and CDR2 from the germline V gene are LGHDT and YNNKEL (reference sequence). The CDR3 length is 17 residues. Trimming pared 1 base from V and 0 bases from J, leaving 13 bases between. As DNA, the CDR3 is TGTGCCAGCAGCCAAGGTCCTGTGGGCTATAGCAATCAGCCCCAGCATTTT. This gives the protein CASSQGPVGYSNQPQHF. The complete variable domain, with remaining parts taken from reference TRBV3-1 and TRBJ1-5, reads DTAVSQTPKYLVTQMGNDKSIKCEQNLGHDTMYWYKQDSKKFLKIMFSYNNKELIINETVPNRFSPKSPDKAHLNLHINSLELGDSAVYFCASSQGPVGYSNQPQHFGDGTRLSIL.

In this sample, this clonotype turned up many times. The chain joins TRBV19 to TRBJ1-1; D gene ambiguous. The CDR3 consists of 11 residues. V shed 3 bases and J shed 7 bases, with 6 bases lying between them. Per the germline V gene, CDR1 is LNHDA and CDR2 is SQIVND (reference sequence). CDR3 DNA sequence: TGTGCCAGTAGTATCTACAGTGAAGCTTTCTTT. Protein: CASSIYSEAFF.

This clonotype has at least ten counts. The rearrangement uses TRBV29-1 and TRBJ2-7; the D is unclear. Germline CDR1 is SQVTM and CDR2 is ANQGSEA. The V end was cut by 5 bases, the J end by 6 bases, with 23 bases between. This CDR3 comprises 15 residues. DNA for the CDR3: TGCAGCGTTCGAATTAGTCGTACCCTAAACTCCGAGCAGTACTTC. Encoded protein: CSVRISRTLNSEQYF.

This clonotype appeared many times. The chain is built from TRBV7-2 and TRBJ2-2; possibly TRBD2 for D (6 bases). CDR1 SGHTA and CDR2 FQGNSA come from the germline V gene. The CDR3 totals 15 residues. With 3 bases removed from V and 4 bases from J, the gap between germline ends came to 12 bases. The CDR3 region has the DNA TGTGCCAGCAGCTTTGGCGGGGCCCGCACCGGGGAGCTGTTTTTT. This gives the protein CASSFGGARTGELFF.

A note on this clonotype: The likely explanation is a read error, given a far larger clone one base away. The chain has TRBV12-3 or TRBV12-4 and TRBJ2-1, with D possibly TRBD1 on 6 matching bases. The CDR3 has 13 residues. Trimming cost V 6 bases and J 6 bases, with 12 bases left between them. This CDR3 is CASRPGVGNEQFF. DNA for the CDR3: TGTGCCAGCAGGCCAGGGGTGGGCAATGAGCAGTTCTTC.

The J gene is TRBJ2-1, the V gene TRBV9, with 7 bases lining up with TRBD1. V lost 0 bases, J lost 4 bases, and 7 bases stayed unmatched. Per the germline V gene, CDR1 is SGDLS and CDR2 is YYNGEE. CDR3 length equals 16 residues. CDR3 DNA sequence: TGTGCCAGCAGCGTAGAGCTCAGGGGGTCATACAATGAGCAGTTCTTC. Its protein product is CASSVELRGSYNEQFF.

This clonotype was detected many times. The genes are TRBV7-9 and TRBJ2-3; D remains unclear. Germline V gene lookup returns CDR1 SEHNR and CDR2 FQNEAQ (reference sequence). The CDR3 is 13 amino acids. Trimming took off 5 bases at V and 6 bases at J, with 12 bases between the two ends. The CDR3 DNA reads as TGTGCCAGCAGCCTTCTAGTCCAGGATACGCAGTATTTT. Amino acids: CASSLLVQDTQYF.

Details on this clonotype: One junction end does not reproduce the germline sequence, and a read error may be involved. The V gene is TRBV7-2, the J gene TRBJ2-1; 7 bases align to TRBD1. The CDR3 consists of 15 residues. CDR1 and CDR2 (germline): SGHTA, FQGNSA. In DNA form, the CDR3 reads TGTGCCAGCAGCATAACCGGGACAGCCCACAATGAGAAGTTCTTC. Amino acid sequence: CASSITGTAHNEKFF.

In its sample, this clonotype ranks as medium-sized. V and J are TRBV20-1 and TRBJ1-6, with 7 bases fitting TRBD1. CDR3 size: 15 residues. CDR1 is DFQATT and CDR2 is SNEGSKA in the germline V gene (reference sequence). Unmatched junction bases numbered 8, after V lost 0 bases and J lost 9 bases. The CDR3 sequence is CSARDSAGGSSPLHF. DNA of the CDR3: TGCAGTGCTAGAGATTCGGCAGGGGGTTCTTCACCCCTCCACTTT.

At least ten counts were recorded for this clonotype. This chain uses TRBV28 with TRBJ1-1; TRBD1 matches 8 bases. The length of the CDR3 is 12 residues. The trim removed 7 bases at V and 5 bases at J, leaving 3 bases unmatched. Germline CDR1 MDHEN, CDR2 SYDVKM. The CDR3 DNA follows: TGTGCCAGCAACAGGGGGGGTACTGAAGCTTTCTTT. It translates to CASNRGGTEAFF.

This clonotype was seen at least ten times. The chain employs TRBV20-1 and TRBJ1-1, with D perhaps TRBD1 (6 bases). The V gene lost 5 bases and the J gene lost 11 bases, with 15 bases spanning the gap. This CDR3 is built from 11 residues. Germline V lookup: CDR1 DFQATT, CDR2 SNEGSKA (reference sequence). This CDR3 reads CSAPTGIAAFF. The CDR3 DNA is TGCAGTGCTCCTACAGGGATCGCGGCTTTCTTT.

The sample holds many counts of this clonotype. The chain combines TRBV30 with TRBJ2-1, with 7 bases matching TRBD2. Germline V gene lookup returns CDR1 GTSNPN and CDR2 SVGIG (reference sequence). This CDR3 has 14 amino acids. Trimming cost V 4 bases and J 4 bases; bases outside gene matches: 7. The CDR3 sequence is CAWKMGGGYNEQFF. The CDR3, as DNA: TGTGCCTGGAAGATGGGCGGGGGTTACAATGAGCAGTTCTTC.

The table lists this clonotype with many counts. CDR3 coding DNA: TGTGCCCAGAAGGGGGGGGACGATGAGCAGTTCTTC. This codes for CAQKGGDDEQFF. The gene calls are TRBV19 and TRBJ2-1; a weak D match, TRBD2 (7 bases). The CDR3 sequence is 12 residues long. The germline V gene encodes CDR1 LNHDA and CDR2 SQIVND (reference sequence). Trimming shortened V by 11 bases and J by 8 bases, and 16 bases separated the two germline ends.

This clonotype was seen ten or more times. The V gene is TRBV30, the J gene TRBJ2-1; 8 bases line up with TRBD2. The trim removed 0 bases at V and 0 bases at J, leaving 10 bases unmatched. CDR1 and CDR2 (germline): GTSNPN, SVGIG (reference sequence). This CDR3 has 18 residues. In DNA, the CDR3 is TGTGCCTGGAGTGTAGGGGATAGCGGGATGAGCTCCTACAATGAGCAGTTCTTC. Its translation is CAWSVGDSGMSSYNEQFF.

This clonotype is deemed medium-sized. The rearrangement links TRBV28 to TRBJ2-1; perhaps TRBD2 as D (5 bases). This CDR3 region has 20 residues. V was shortened by 5 bases and J by 2 bases, with 28 bases between the two germline ends. Germline CDR1 and CDR2: MDHEN and SYDVKM. The CDR3 DNA sequence: TGTGCCAGCAGTCCTCGTCCGGATCGCAGGCAAGGAGGAGCCTACAATGAGCAGTTCTTC. This codes for CASSPRPDRRQGGAYNEQFF.

This chain connects TRBV9 to TRBJ2-1; TRBD1 or TRBD2 may be the D gene (6 bases each). Germline V gene lookup returns CDR1 SGDLS and CDR2 YYNGEE. There are 15 residues in the CDR3. Trimming removed 2 bases at V and 9 bases at J, with 18 bases between. CDR3 sequence (DNA): TGTGCCAGCAGCGTGGGGGGCGGCAGTAAGTCTGAGCAGTTCTTC. Its protein is CASSVGGGSKSEQFF. The whole variable domain, filled in from reference TRBV9 and TRBJ2-1, reads DSGVTQTPKHLITATGQRVTLRCSPRSGDLSVYWYQQSLDQGLQFLIQYYNGEERAKGNILERFSAQQFPDLHSELNLSSLELGDSALYFCASSVGGGSKSEQFFGPGTRLTVL.

Many counts were recorded for this clonotype. CDR3 protein: CSVILAEGTEAFF. As DNA, the CDR3 is TGCAGCGTCATACTTGCTGAGGGCACTGAAGCTTTCTTT. The chain is built from TRBV29-1 and TRBJ1-1; D remains ambiguous. Deletions cut 6 bases from V and 4 bases from J, with 15 bases between. The CDR3 spans 13 residues. CDR1 and CDR2 from the germline V gene are SQVTM and ANQGSEA.

This clonotype appeared a single time. V is TRBV27 and J is TRBJ2-7; perhaps TRBD2 as D (5 bases). The germline gives CDR1 MNHEY, CDR2 SMNVEV (reference sequence). Trimming took 4 bases from V and 4 from J, leaving 29 bases between them. The CDR3 sequence is 19 residues long. CDR3 residues: CASSYGVCPDGKAVYEQYF. DNA for the CDR3: TGTGCCAGCAGTTATGGGGTTTGCCCTGACGGGAAAGCCGTTTACGAGCAGTACTTC.

In this sample, this clonotype turned up many times. The rearrangement links TRBV6-1 to TRBJ1-2, with 7 bases aligning to TRBD1. This CDR3 has 13 amino acids. V dropped 6 bases and J dropped 3; count of bases not matched to a gene: 4. Germline lookup yields CDR1 MNHNS and CDR2 SASEGT. This CDR3 is CASSRTGDYGYTF. The CDR3 nucleotides read TGTGCCAGCAGCCGCACAGGGGACTATGGCTACACCTTC.

About this clonotype: One base away lies a much larger clone, so this may be a sequencing read error. This chain uses TRBV4-2 with TRBJ2-3; maybe TRBD2 (6 bases). Per germline, CDR1 LGHNA and CDR2 YNFKEQ. This CDR3 has 16 amino acids. The CDR3 reads CANSQDLTSPRDTQYF. For the CDR3, the DNA is TGTGCCAACAGCCAAGATCTGACTAGTCCCCGGGATACGCAGTATTTT.

This clonotype was observed many times. CDR3 protein: CASSVTPYQETQYF. Written as DNA, the CDR3 is TGTGCCAGCAGCGTAACCCCATACCAAGAGACCCAGTACTTC. The rearrangement links TRBV9 to TRBJ2-5; D gene uncertain. This CDR3 comprises 14 residues. Germline CDR1 reads SGDLS; CDR2 reads YYNGEE. The germline V and J ends were trimmed by 1 base and 0 bases, with 7 bases remaining between them.

In this sample, this clonotype is medium-sized (0.01 to 0.1%). The rearrangement links TRBV20-1 to TRBJ2-7; D gene ambiguous. Germline CDR1 reads DFQATT; CDR2 reads SNEGSKA (reference sequence). There are 11 residues in the CDR3. The V and J ends lost 5 bases and 0 bases respectively, with 5 bases between them. CDR3 in DNA: TGCAGTGCTCGGAGCTCCTACGAGCAGTACTTC. Translated: CSARSSYEQYF.

In its sample, this clonotype was seen once. This is likely an artifact of a read error, given a far larger clone one base away. This sequence joins TRBV5-1 and TRBJ1-2; D gene uncertain. The J call is in doubt because the DNA end fits TRBJ2-7 better. Germline V gene lookup returns CDR1 SGHRS and CDR2 YFSETQ. The CDR3 totals 13 residues. This CDR3 reads CASSLTPSYEQYF. The CDR3 region has the DNA TGCGCCAGCAGCTTGACTCCTTCCTACGAGCAGTACTTC.

This clonotype has at least ten counts. The chain recombines TRBV7-2 with TRBJ1-5, with D possibly being TRBD1 (5 bases). This CDR3 is built from 13 residues. Germline values: CDR1 SGHTA, CDR2 FQGNSA. Trimming took off 4 bases at V and 7 bases at J, with 11 bases between the two ends. The CDR3 here is CASSWTLGQPQHF. The DNA for the CDR3 is TGTGCCAGCAGCTGGACACTAGGGCAGCCCCAGCATTTT.

This clonotype was counted many times. The J gene is TRBJ2-1, the V gene TRBV5-1; D may be TRBD1 or TRBD2 (5 bases each). From germline, CDR1 is SGHRS and CDR2 YFSETQ. Trimming took 5 bases from V and 7 from J, leaving 22 bases between them. The CDR3 runs 16 residues. The CDR3 DNA is TGCGCCAGCAGTCTACAAAACCGGGACGGAACTAATGAGCAGTTCTTC. Translation gives CASSLQNRDGTNEQFF.

The sample holds a few counts of this clonotype. One base away lies a much larger clone, so this may be a sequencing read error. The rearrangement uses TRBV10-2 and TRBJ1-1, with D perhaps matching TRBD1 (6 bases). The germline V gene has CDR1 WSHSY and CDR2 SAAADI. The CDR3 contains 12 residues. CDR3 nucleotide sequence: TGCGCCAGCAGTGCCGGGGGCACTGAAGCTCTCTTT. It encodes CASSAGGTEALF.